This T cell receptor beta chain was captured by sequencing in a study of T cells in Graves' hyperthyroidism and ophthalmopathy. The sample holds many counts of this clonotype. Trimming stripped 2 bases from V and 2 bases from J, with 13 bases between. Germline values: CDR1 SNHLY, CDR2 FYNNEI. CDR3 length: 16 amino acids. Amplification targeted TCR beta CDR3 regions from RNA transcripts. Using the HTBI primer set, a first-round RT-PCR was run on the TCR CDR3. TCRdb reanalysed the multiplex PCR reads using MiXCR and keeps one entry per CDR3 protein. The sample has about 560,000 distinct CDR3 sequences, approximately 15% seen once.

The chain combines TRBV2 with TRBJ1-5, with D maybe TRBD1 (5 bases). What was sequenced was blood. The TCR comes from a woman aged 30 to 39 with Graves' hyperthyroidism. The CDR3 nucleotides are TGTGCCAGCAGTGAACGGGGCAGGGTTGGCAATCAGCCCCAGCATTTT. This sequence encodes CASSERGRVGNQPQHF.